One sample yielded the 14 T cell receptor beta chains listed below, sequenced in a study of cytomegalovirus exposure and HLA in healthy donors. PCR involved 60 Vbeta and 13 Jbeta primers. The data were produced by immunoSEQ multiplex PCR, yet TCRdb's version contains in-frame clones alone and is incomplete. Here the sample spans tens of thousands of clones, approximately 57% being singletons. The sample consisted of PBMCs. Every receptor here comes from a man in his thirties or forties in good health and CMV-seropositive.

This clone appeared a few times. The rearrangement joins TRBV6-5 to TRBJ2-5; TRBD2 is a possible D gene (6 bases). Germline CDR1 is MNHEY and CDR2 is SVGAGI. The CDR3 loop spans 15 amino acids. V lost 0 bases, J lost 2 bases, and 10 bases lay in between. The CDR3: CASSYSPGLQETQYF. CDR3 DNA: TGTGCCAGCAGTTACTCTCCGGGACTGCAAGAGACCCAGTACTTC.

The rearrangement links TRBV28 to TRBJ2-5; 14 nucleotides align to TRBD2. The CDR3 has 15 residues. CDR1 is MDHEN, CDR2 SYDVKM, per germline. V shed 5 bases and J 5 bases; nucleotides not matched to a gene: 4. Here the CDR3 DNA reads TGTGCCAGCAGTCCCAGGACTAGCGGGAGGGAGACCCAGTACTTC. It codes for CASSPRTSGRETQYF.

This clone was picked up a small number of times. The J gene is TRBJ1-2, the V gene TRBV7-2; 8 bases are shared with TRBD1. Trimming cost V 5 bases and J 8 bases; bases outside gene matches: 7. The CDR3 runs 13 residues. The germline V gene encodes CDR1 SGHTA and CDR2 FQGNSA. CDR3 bases: TGTGCCAGCAGCCTCGCGACAGGGGTCGGCTACACCTTC. Translated: CASSLATGVGYTF.

This sequence joins TRBV27 and TRBJ2-2, with D perhaps matching TRBD2 (6 bases). The germline V gene encodes CDR1 MNHEY and CDR2 SMNVEV (reference sequence). The V end lost 4 bases, the J end lost 1 base, and 19 bases lay between the germline ends. This CDR3 region has 18 residues. As DNA, the CDR3 is TGTGCCAGCAGTTCAAATCTAATGGGGACTCGGAACACCGGGGAGCTGTTTTTT. Translation: CASSSNLMGTRNTGELFF.

The chain joins TRBV28 to TRBJ2-1, with D unclear. The length of the CDR3 is 14 residues. Germline CDR1 and CDR2: MDHEN and SYDVKM. The germline V and J ends were trimmed by 8 bases and 4 bases, with 15 bases remaining between them. CDR3 amino acids: CASREPGSYNEQFF. The CDR3 nucleotides are TGTGCCAGCCGAGAGCCCGGGTCATACAATGAGCAGTTCTTC.

The chain links TRBV4-1 to TRBJ2-4; a possible D gene is TRBD2 (5 bases). There are 20 residues in the CDR3. Germline V gives CDR1 MGHRA, CDR2 YSYEKL. V was pared by 0 bases and J by 0 bases, with 21 bases between. The CDR3 spells CASSQDLQAGLTLAKNIQYF. The CDR3 DNA reads TGCGCCAGCAGCCAAGATCTGCAGGCCGGACTTACCCTAGCCAAAAACATTCAGTACTTC.

The V gene is TRBV4-2, the J gene TRBJ2-2; the D gene is possibly TRBD1 (5 bases). The CDR3 contains 13 residues. Trimming took off 4 bases at V and 8 bases at J, with 11 bases between the two ends. Germline V gene lookup returns CDR1 LGHNA and CDR2 YNFKEQ. CDR3 sequence: CASSLDISGELFF. The DNA of the CDR3 is TGTGCCAGCAGCCTGGACATCTCGGGGGAGCTGTTTTTT.

CDR3 region: CASTLERRADTQYF. CDR3 DNA: TGTGCCAGCACACTAGAGCGGCGAGCGGATACGCAGTATTTT. This chain connects TRBV2 to TRBJ2-3; TRBD2 is a possible D gene (5 bases). With 7 bases removed from V and 6 bases from J, the gap between germline ends came to 17 bases. This CDR3 spans 14 amino acids. Germline CDR1 and CDR2: SNHLY and FYNNEI.

V gene TRBV30 combines with J gene TRBJ1-2; tentative D call: TRBD1 (5 bases). This CDR3 spans 12 amino acids. Between the trimmed V and J ends, which lost 3 bases and 7 bases, there was a span of 12 bases. The germline V gene encodes CDR1 GTSNPN and CDR2 SVGIG (reference sequence). CDR3 sequence (DNA): TGTGCCTGGAGGCCCGCCGGGGGTGGCTACACCTTC. Translating it yields CAWRPAGGGYTF.

V is TRBV11-3 and J is TRBJ2-7; 7 bases fit TRBD2. With V trimmed by 8 bases and J by 3 bases, 7 bases remained unmatched. From germline, CDR1 is SGHNT and CDR2 YENEEA. The CDR3 consists of 13 residues. The CDR3 loop reads CASGRGVVYEQYF. The CDR3 DNA reads TGTGCCAGCGGACGGGGGGTAGTCTACGAGCAGTACTTC.

The chain recombines TRBV7-9 with TRBJ2-2, with 10 bases matching TRBD2. The germline gives CDR1 SEHNR, CDR2 FQNEAQ (reference sequence). Unmatched junction bases numbered 9, after V lost 4 bases and J lost 7 bases. The CDR3 sequence is 16 residues long. CDR3 nucleotide sequence: TGTGCCAGCAGCTCAAGGGCTAGCGGGAGCTTCGGGGAGCTGTTTTTT. This gives the protein CASSSRASGSFGELFF.

V is TRBV7-2 and J is TRBJ1-6; 8 bases match TRBD1. Germline trimming cut 4 bases from V and 4 bases from J; bases unmatched to any gene: 6. In germline, CDR1 is SGHTA, CDR2 FQGNSA. The CDR3 is made up of 16 amino acids. The CDR3 spells CASSSPDREYNSPLHF. DNA of the CDR3: TGTGCCAGCAGCTCCCCGGACAGGGAGTATAATTCACCCCTCCACTTT.

The chain carries TRBV28 and TRBJ2-1; maybe TRBD2 (6 bases). Looked up from germline, CDR1 is MDHEN and CDR2 is SYDVKM. The CDR3 totals 17 residues. V gave up 1 base and J gave up 0 bases, with 13 bases separating them. CDR3 DNA: TGTGCCAGCAGTTTATCGGCGGGACGGAGCTCCTACAATGAGCAGTTCTTC. Encoded protein: CASSLSAGRSSYNEQFF.

This clone was recorded a few times. V is TRBV2 and J is TRBJ1-5, with D possibly being TRBD1 (5 bases). Germline CDR1 SNHLY, CDR2 FYNNEI. This CDR3 contains 13 residues. Between the trimmed V and J ends, which lost 4 bases and 6 bases, there was a span of 10 bases. CDR3 amino acids: CASSGAGLQPQHF. The CDR3 nucleotides are TGTGCCAGCAGTGGGGCAGGGCTTCAGCCCCAGCATTTT. The complete variable domain, with remaining parts taken from reference TRBV2 and TRBJ1-5, reads EPEVTQTPSHQVTQMGQEVILRCVPISNHLYFYWYRQILGQKVEFLVSFYNNEISEKSEIFDDQFSVERPDGSNFTLKIRSTKLEDSAMYFCASSGAGLQPQHFGDGTRLSIL.